These 27 T cell receptor beta chains came from one sample sequenced in a study of Graves' ophthalmopathy and Graves' hyperthyroidism. Beta-chain TCR CDR3 regions were amplified from RNA transcripts. In the first round, RT-PCR was carried out with HTBI primers, and a multiplex PCR formed the second round. TCRdb reprocessed the multiplex PCR reads with MiXCR, giving one entry per CDR3 protein. The sample has 350,000 to 400,000 distinct CDR3 sequences, 15% to 17% seen once. Sequenced: peripheral blood. These receptors originate from a woman younger than 35 with stable Graves' hyperthyroidism.

This clonotype was detected ten times or more. The chain recombines TRBV10-3 with TRBJ1-2; perhaps TRBD1 as D (5 bases). CDR1 is ENHRY, CDR2 SYGVKD, per germline. The V gene lost 3 bases and the J gene lost 3 bases, with 11 bases spanning the gap. This CDR3 region has 14 residues. Here the CDR3 reads CAISDRVGDYGYTF. Written as DNA, the CDR3 is TGTGCCATCAGTGATCGGGTAGGGGACTATGGCTACACCTTC.

Many counts were recorded for this clonotype. The V gene is TRBV11-2, the J gene TRBJ2-5, with 14 bases matching TRBD2. CDR1 and CDR2 from the germline V gene are SGHAT and FQNNGV. CDR3 length equals 16 residues. Unmatched junction bases numbered 6, after V lost 5 bases and J lost 4 bases. The CDR3 region is CASSVGTSGGGETQYF. CDR3 sequence (DNA): TGTGCCAGCAGCGTCGGGACTAGCGGGGGAGGAGAGACCCAGTACTTC.

This chain joins TRBV2 and TRBJ2-7; 12 bases match TRBD2. The germline gives CDR1 SNHLY, CDR2 FYNNEI. J lost 3 bases, V lost 7 bases, and 4 bases had no gene match. The CDR3 totals 14 residues. In DNA form, the CDR3 reads TGTGCCAGCAAACAGACTAGCGGGGGCTACGAGCAGTACTTC. It translates to CASKQTSGGYEQYF.

Ten or more counts support this clonotype. The chain carries TRBV15 and TRBJ1-1, with TRBD1 matching 9 bases. V shed 2 bases and J 7 bases; nucleotides not matched to a gene: 14. CDR1 LNHNV and CDR2 YYDKDF come from the germline V gene (reference sequence). The CDR3 is made up of 17 amino acids. CDR3 coding DNA: TGTGCCACCAGCAGATACCCGGGACAGGGACGGGAAGGTGAAGCTTTCTTT. It codes for CATSRYPGQGREGEAFF.

This clonotype was seen ten or more times. This chain connects TRBV27 to TRBJ2-7, with TRBD1 matching over 8 bases. This CDR3 contains 15 residues. J was trimmed by 3 bases and V by 6 bases; bases with no gene match: 10. Germline lookup yields CDR1 MNHEY and CDR2 SMNVEV (reference sequence). DNA of the CDR3: TGTGCCAGCAGAATAGGGACAGGCCAGATCTACGAGCAGTACTTC. Its translation: CASRIGTGQIYEQYF.

There are many counts of this clonotype. V and J are TRBV15 and TRBJ1-2, with a possible D match to TRBD1 (6 bases). The CDR3 is 13 residues long. V was shortened by 1 base and J by 8 bases, with 11 bases between the two germline ends. In germline, CDR1 is LNHNV, CDR2 YYDKDF (reference sequence). DNA for the CDR3: TGTGCCACCAGCAGAGGTGGGGGCGGGGGCTACACCTTC. Its protein product is CATSRGGGGGYTF.

The V gene is TRBV18, the J gene TRBJ1-5; 8 bases fit TRBD1. The CDR3 loop spans 16 amino acids. V was pared by 3 bases and J by 4 bases, with 8 bases of the junction left unmatched. CDR1 is KGHSH, CDR2 LQKENI, per germline. As DNA, the CDR3 is TGTGCCAGCTCACCTTTAGGCGGGACAGGAAATCAGCCCCAGCATTTT. Translating gives CASSPLGGTGNQPQHF.

This clonotype showed up just a few times. J is TRBJ2-2 and V is TRBV6-4; D possibly corresponds to TRBD2 (7 bases). The CDR3 is made up of 16 amino acids. V was clipped by 6 bases and J by 6 bases, with 20 bases between them. Germline V gene sequence: CDR1 MRHNA, CDR2 SNTAGT. CDR3: CASRPGGPVYPGELFF. CDR3 coding DNA: TGTGCCAGCAGGCCCGGGGGGCCGGTCTATCCCGGGGAGCTGTTTTTT.

V usage is TRBV6-1 and J usage is TRBJ1-2; a possible D gene is TRBD1 (6 bases). The germline CDR1 and CDR2 sequences are MNHNS and SASEGT. This CDR3 comprises 15 residues. The V and J ends lost 5 bases and 4 bases respectively, with 17 bases between them. CDR3 sequence: CASSPFQDSSYGYTF. The CDR3 DNA reads as TGTGCCAGCAGTCCATTCCAGGACAGTTCCTATGGCTACACCTTC.

The rearrangement links TRBV19 to TRBJ2-2; D assignment may be TRBD1 or TRBD2 (5 bases each). This CDR3 comprises 16 residues. The germline V gene encodes CDR1 LNHDA and CDR2 SQIVND (reference sequence). The V gene lost 1 base and the J gene lost 2 bases, with 11 bases spanning the gap. The chain's CDR3 is CASSIVVGTNTGELFF. Here the CDR3 DNA reads TGTGCCAGTAGTATAGTAGTCGGGACCAACACCGGGGAGCTGTTTTTT.

The V gene is TRBV5-1, the J gene TRBJ1-6, with a tentative D call TRBD1 (5 bases). The germline CDR1 and CDR2 sequences are SGHRS and YFSETQ. V was pared by 1 base and J by 10 bases, with 12 bases between. The length of the CDR3 is 14 residues. CDR3: CASSLTGLGSPLHF. The CDR3 DNA sequence: TGCGCCAGCAGCTTGACAGGCTTGGGGTCACCCCTCCACTTT.

The chain combines TRBV4-2 with TRBJ2-5, with 7 positions matching TRBD2. The CDR3 is 18 residues long. CDR1 is LGHNA, CDR2 YNFKEQ, per germline. The V gene end was trimmed by 0 bases and the J gene end by 6 bases; junction bases not matched to a gene: 16. DNA of the CDR3: TGTGCCAGCAGCCAAGAAAGGACTGGGGGGGTGGGCCACCAGACCCAGTACTTC. Translation: CASSQERTGGVGHQTQYF.

V and J are TRBV10-3 and TRBJ2-1; 9 bases line up with TRBD2. The CDR3 is 16 residues long. V trimming: 6 bases; J trimming: 3 bases; junction bases outside the gene matches: 9. CDR1 and CDR2 (germline): ENHRY, SYGVKD. CDR3 bases: TGTGCCATCAGGCCGAGCGGGGGGAACAACTACAATGAGCAGTTCTTC. It translates to CAIRPSGGNNYNEQFF.

This clonotype showed up many times. V and J are TRBV7-9 and TRBJ1-1, with D unclear. Germline assignment: CDR1 SEHNR and CDR2 FQNEAQ (reference sequence). This CDR3 is built from 13 residues. Trimming stripped 4 bases from V and 4 bases from J, with 10 bases between. CDR3 bases: TGTGCCAGCAGCTCACCCGCTAGCACTGAAGCTTTCTTT. Translated, it gives CASSSPASTEAFF.

This clonotype was seen repeatedly, ten times or more. The gene calls are TRBV7-2 and TRBJ1-3; D is undetermined. The length of the CDR3 is 14 residues. Germline V CDR1 and CDR2: SGHTA, FQGNSA. Trimming cost V 2 bases and J 0 bases, with 5 bases left between them. CDR3 residues: CASSLSGSGNTIYF. The CDR3 nucleotides read TGTGCCAGCAGCTTATCCGGCTCTGGAAACACCATATATTTT.

In this sample, this clonotype turned up many times. The V and J genes are TRBV6-1 and TRBJ1-2, with 7 bases lining up with TRBD1. The CDR3 is 13 residues long. The ends lost 6 bases at V and 4 bases at J; junction bases unmatched: 5. Germline V lookup: CDR1 MNHNS, CDR2 SASEGT. The CDR3 sequence is CASRSGQLYGYTF. The CDR3 DNA reads TGTGCCAGCAGGTCGGGACAGCTCTATGGCTACACCTTC.

In this sample, this clonotype turned up many times. This chain connects TRBV20-1 to TRBJ1-2, with 10 positions matching TRBD1. With V trimmed by 6 bases and J by 6 bases, 7 bases remained unmatched. CDR1 is DFQATT and CDR2 is SNEGSKA in the germline V gene (reference sequence). This CDR3 has 13 amino acids. The CDR3 loop is CSAGGQGSNGYTF. The CDR3 nucleotides read TGCAGTGCAGGGGGACAGGGGAGTAATGGCTACACCTTC.

This clonotype was detected only a few times. The chain combines TRBV12-3 or TRBV12-4 with TRBJ1-1, with D possibly TRBD1 on 6 matching bases. The V gene lost 6 bases and the J gene lost 11 bases, with 19 bases spanning the gap. This CDR3 comprises 13 residues. The CDR3 nucleotides are TGTGCCAGCAGGCTAATAGGGGGGCTTGATGCTTTCTTT. Its translation: CASRLIGGLDAFF.

This clonotype has at least ten counts. V gene TRBV12-5 combines with J gene TRBJ1-5; D remains unclear. Trimming shortened V by 2 bases and J by 6 bases, and 17 bases separated the two germline ends. CDR3 length: 16 residues. Germline CDR1 reads LGHNT; CDR2 reads FRNRAP. CDR3 DNA sequence: TGTGCTAGTGGTTTGTCCCCGGGAACCCTCGGTCAGCCCCAGCATTTT. Protein: CASGLSPGTLGQPQHF.

Turning to this clonotype: A much larger clone lies one base from this, so it may be a read error. This rearrangement joins TRBV10-3 to TRBJ2-7; 9 nucleotides line up with TRBD1. The germline V gene has CDR1 ENHRY and CDR2 SYGVKD. This CDR3 comprises 16 residues. The J segment lost 1 base and the V segment lost 5 bases, leaving 9 bases of the junction unmatched. CDR3 sequence: CAISKSAGTGSYEQYF. CDR3 sequence (DNA): TGTGCCATCAGTAAATCGGCCGGGACAGGGTCCTACGAGCAGTACTTC.

This clonotype was seen only a few times. Given a much more abundant clone one base away, this may be a read error. V and J are TRBV6-2 or TRBV6-3 and TRBJ2-7, with 7 bases aligning to TRBD2. The CDR3 runs to 14 residues. In germline, CDR1 is MNHEY, CDR2 SVGEGT. CDR3 in amino acids: CTSSLWGGTSEQYF. The DNA of the CDR3 is TGTACCAGCAGTTTATGGGGGGGGACCTCCGAGCAGTACTTC.

This clonotype showed up many times. The chain combines TRBV6-5 with TRBJ2-7, with D perhaps TRBD1 (6 bases). V shed 1 base and J shed 3 bases, with 19 bases lying between them. The CDR3 length is 17 residues. The germline CDR1 and CDR2 sequences are MNHEY and SVGAGI. The CDR3 coding sequence is TGTGCCAGCAGTTACTTAGTATCGACAGGTTCCATCTACGAGCAGTACTTC. Encoded protein: CASSYLVSTGSIYEQYF.

This clonotype was seen repeatedly, ten times or more. The CDR3 DNA sequence: TGTGCCAGCAGTTCGACGTACAGGGATAACTATGGCTACACCTTC. This sequence encodes CASSSTYRDNYGYTF. The gene calls are TRBV28 and TRBJ1-2; TRBD1 might be the D (6 bases). V lost 4 bases to trimming and J lost 1 base, with 13 bases between them. The CDR3 has 15 residues. Germline V CDR1 and CDR2: MDHEN, SYDVKM.

The rearrangement joins TRBV4-1 to TRBJ2-7; the D is unclear. CDR3 length: 14 residues. V lost 1 base, J lost 2 bases, and 9 bases lay in between. Germline assignment: CDR1 MGHRA and CDR2 YSYEKL. The CDR3 DNA reads as TGCGCCAGCAGCCAAGTACGGCAGACCTACGAGCAGTACTTC. This gives the protein CASSQVRQTYEQYF.

The rearrangement links TRBV6-1 to TRBJ2-4; D gene unclear. This CDR3 region has 11 residues. V lost 6 bases and J 9 bases, leaving 9 bases between the germline ends. CDR1 and CDR2 (germline): MNHNS, SASEGT. Here the CDR3 reads CASSPGTIQYF. CDR3 nucleotide sequence: TGTGCCAGCAGCCCCGGCACCATTCAGTACTTC.

This clonotype was detected only a few times. The V and J genes are TRBV5-1 and TRBJ2-5, with a weak D call TRBD1 (6 bases). Trimming pared 1 base from V and 4 bases from J, leaving 14 bases between. The CDR3 covers 15 residues. CDR1 and CDR2 (germline): SGHRS, YFSETQ. CDR3 amino acids: CASSLRDRLRETQYF. DNA of the CDR3: TGCGCCAGCAGCTTGCGAGACAGGTTGAGAGAGACCCAGTACTTC.

This clonotype has just a few counts. This chain links TRBV5-1 with TRBJ1-2, with 10 positions matching TRBD1. The CDR3 has 17 amino acids. The J segment lost 4 bases and the V segment lost 1 base, leaving 10 bases of the junction unmatched. Germline CDR1 is SGHRS and CDR2 is YFSETQ. The CDR3 loop is CASSLKTGTGASYGYTF. The CDR3 DNA sequence: TGCGCCAGCAGCTTGAAAACCGGGACAGGGGCCTCCTATGGCTACACCTTC.